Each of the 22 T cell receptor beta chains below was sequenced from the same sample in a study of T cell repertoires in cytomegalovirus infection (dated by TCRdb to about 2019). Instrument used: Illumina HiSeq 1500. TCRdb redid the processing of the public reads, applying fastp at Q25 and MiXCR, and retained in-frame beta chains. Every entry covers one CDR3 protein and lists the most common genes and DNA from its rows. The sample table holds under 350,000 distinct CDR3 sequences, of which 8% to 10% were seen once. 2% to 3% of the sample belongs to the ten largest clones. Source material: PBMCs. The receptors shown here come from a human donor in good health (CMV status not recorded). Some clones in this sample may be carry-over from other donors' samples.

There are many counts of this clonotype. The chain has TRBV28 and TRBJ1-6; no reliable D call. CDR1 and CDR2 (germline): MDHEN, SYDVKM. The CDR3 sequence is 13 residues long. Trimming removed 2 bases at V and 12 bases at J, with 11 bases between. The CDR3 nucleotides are TGTGCCAGCAGTTTACAGGAACCCAAACCCCTCCACTTT. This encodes CASSLQEPKPLHF.

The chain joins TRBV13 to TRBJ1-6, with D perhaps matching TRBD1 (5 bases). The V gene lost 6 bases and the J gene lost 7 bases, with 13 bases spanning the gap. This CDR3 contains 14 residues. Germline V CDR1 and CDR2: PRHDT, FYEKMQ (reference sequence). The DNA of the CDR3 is TGTGCCAGCAGTTCAGGGATGAGGAATTCACCCCTCCACTTT. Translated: CASSSGMRNSPLHF. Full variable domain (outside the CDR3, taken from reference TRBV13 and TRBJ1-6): AAGVIQSPRHLIKEKRETATLKCYPIPRHDTVYWYQQGPGQDPQFLISFYEKMQSDKGSIPDRFSAQQFSDYHSELNMSSLELGDSALYFCASSSGMRNSPLHFGNGTRLTVT.

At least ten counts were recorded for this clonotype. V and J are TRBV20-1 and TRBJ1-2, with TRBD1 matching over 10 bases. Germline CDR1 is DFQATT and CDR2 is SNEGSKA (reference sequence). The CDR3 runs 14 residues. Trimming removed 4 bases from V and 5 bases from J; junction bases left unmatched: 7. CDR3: CSAMIQGQGYGYTF. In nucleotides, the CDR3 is TGCAGTGCTATGATCCAGGGACAGGGGTATGGCTACACCTTC.

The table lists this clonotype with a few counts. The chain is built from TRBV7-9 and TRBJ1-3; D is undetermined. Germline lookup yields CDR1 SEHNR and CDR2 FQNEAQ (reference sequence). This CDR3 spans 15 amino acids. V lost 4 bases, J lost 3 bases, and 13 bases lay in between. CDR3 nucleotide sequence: TGTGCCAGCAGCTCCGACCAGAGTGGTGGAAACACCATATATTTT. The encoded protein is CASSSDQSGGNTIYF.

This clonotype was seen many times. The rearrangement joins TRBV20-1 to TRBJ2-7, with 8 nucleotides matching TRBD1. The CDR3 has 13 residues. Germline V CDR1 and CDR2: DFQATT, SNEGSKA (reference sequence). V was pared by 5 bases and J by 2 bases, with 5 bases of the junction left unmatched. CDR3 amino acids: CSAQNRGTYEQYV. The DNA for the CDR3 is TGCAGTGCTCAAAACAGGGGGACCTACGAGCAGTACGTC.

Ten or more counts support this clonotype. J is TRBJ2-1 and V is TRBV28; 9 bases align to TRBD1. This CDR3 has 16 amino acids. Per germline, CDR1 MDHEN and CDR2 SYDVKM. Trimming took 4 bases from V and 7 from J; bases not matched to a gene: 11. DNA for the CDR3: TGTGCCAGCAGTTCATTCAGGGACAGGGTCAAGAATGAGCAGTTCTTC. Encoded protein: CASSSFRDRVKNEQFF. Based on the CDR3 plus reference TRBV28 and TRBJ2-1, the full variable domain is DVKVTQSSRYLVKRTGEKVFLECVQDMDHENMFWYRQDPGLGLRLIYFSYDVKMKEKGDIPEGYSVSREKKERFSLILESASTNQTSMYLCASSSFRDRVKNEQFFGPGTRLTVL.

CDR3 sequence: CATSNRRQGQETQYF. The CDR3 DNA follows: TGTGCCACCAGCAACCGACGACAGGGGCAAGAGACCCAGTACTTC. V usage is TRBV15 and J usage is TRBJ2-5; 8 nucleotides line up with TRBD1. The CDR3 is 15 amino acids. The trim removed 4 bases at V and 2 bases at J, leaving 6 bases unmatched. Germline V gene data show CDR1 as LNHNV and CDR2 as YYDKDF (reference sequence).

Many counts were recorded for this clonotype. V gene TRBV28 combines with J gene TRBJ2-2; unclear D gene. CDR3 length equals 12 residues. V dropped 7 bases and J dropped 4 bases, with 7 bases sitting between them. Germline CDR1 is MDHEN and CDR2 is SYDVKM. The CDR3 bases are TGTGCCAGCACCTATTTCACCGGGGAGCTGTTTTTT. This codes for CASTYFTGELFF.

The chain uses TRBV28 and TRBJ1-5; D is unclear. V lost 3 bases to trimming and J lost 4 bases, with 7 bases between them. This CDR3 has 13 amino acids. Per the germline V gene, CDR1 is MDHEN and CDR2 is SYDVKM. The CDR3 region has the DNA TGTGCCAGCAGTTTTTCCCCGAATCAGCCCCAGCATTTT. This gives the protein CASSFSPNQPQHF. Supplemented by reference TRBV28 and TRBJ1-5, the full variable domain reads DVKVTQSSRYLVKRTGEKVFLECVQDMDHENMFWYRQDPGLGLRLIYFSYDVKMKEKGDIPEGYSVSREKKERFSLILESASTNQTSMYLCASSFSPNQPQHFGDGTRLSIL.

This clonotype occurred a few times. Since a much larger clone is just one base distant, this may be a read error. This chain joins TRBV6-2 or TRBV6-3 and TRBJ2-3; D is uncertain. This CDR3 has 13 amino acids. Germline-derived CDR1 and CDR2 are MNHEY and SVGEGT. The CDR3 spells CASWSGDTDMQYF. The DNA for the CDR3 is TGTGCCAGCTGGTCCGGAGACACAGATATGCAGTATTTT.

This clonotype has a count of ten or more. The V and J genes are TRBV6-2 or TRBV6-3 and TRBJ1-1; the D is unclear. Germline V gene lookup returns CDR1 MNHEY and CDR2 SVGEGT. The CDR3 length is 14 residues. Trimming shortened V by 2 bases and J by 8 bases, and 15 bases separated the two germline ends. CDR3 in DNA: TGTGCCAGCAGTTACGTAGACGTGACTTCCGAAGCTTTCTTT. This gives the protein CASSYVDVTSEAFF.

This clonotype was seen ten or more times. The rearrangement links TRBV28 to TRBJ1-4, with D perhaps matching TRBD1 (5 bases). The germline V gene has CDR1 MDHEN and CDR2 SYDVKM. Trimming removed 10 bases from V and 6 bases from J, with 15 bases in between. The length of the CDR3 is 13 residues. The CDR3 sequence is CATVEGKYEKLFF. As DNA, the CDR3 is TGTGCCACCGTAGAGGGGAAATATGAAAAACTGTTTTTT. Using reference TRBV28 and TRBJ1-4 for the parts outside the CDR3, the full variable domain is DVKVTQSSRYLVKRTGEKVFLECVQDMDHENMFWYRQDPGLGLRLIYFSYDVKMKEKGDIPEGYSVSREKKERFSLILESASTNQTSMYLCATVEGKYEKLFFGSGTQLSVL.

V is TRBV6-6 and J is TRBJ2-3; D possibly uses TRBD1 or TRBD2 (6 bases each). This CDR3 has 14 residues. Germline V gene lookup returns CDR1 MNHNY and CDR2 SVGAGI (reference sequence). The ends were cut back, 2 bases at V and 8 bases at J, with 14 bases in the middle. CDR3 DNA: TGTGCCAGCAGTTACGGGGGCCCAGCGGGTACGCAGTATTTT. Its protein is CASSYGGPAGTQYF.

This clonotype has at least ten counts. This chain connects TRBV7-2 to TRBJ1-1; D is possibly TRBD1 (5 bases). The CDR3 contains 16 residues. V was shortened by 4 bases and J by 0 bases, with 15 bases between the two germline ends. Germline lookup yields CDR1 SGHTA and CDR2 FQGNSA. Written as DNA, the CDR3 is TGTGCCAGCAGCTCATGGGGCGGGGGGGTGAACACTGAAGCTTTCTTT. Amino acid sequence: CASSSWGGGVNTEAFF. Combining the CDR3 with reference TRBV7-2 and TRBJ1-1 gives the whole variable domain GAGVSQSPSNKVTEKGKDVELRCDPISGHTALYWYRQSLGQGLEFLIYFQGNSAPDKSGLPSDRFSAERTGGSVSTLTIQRTQQEDSAVYLCASSSWGGGVNTEAFFGQGTRLTVV.

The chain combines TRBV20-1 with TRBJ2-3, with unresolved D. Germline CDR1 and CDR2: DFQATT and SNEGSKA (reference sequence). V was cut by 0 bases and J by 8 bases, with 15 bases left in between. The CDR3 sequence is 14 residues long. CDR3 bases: TGCAGTGCTAGAGATACTATGGCGTTAGGTACGCAGTATTTT. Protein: CSARDTMALGTQYF.

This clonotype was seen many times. This chain's CDR3 is CASSYQGASNQPQHF. The CDR3 DNA sequence: TGTGCCAGCAGTTACCAGGGGGCCAGCAATCAGCCCCAGCATTTT. The rearrangement links TRBV28 to TRBJ1-5, with TRBD1 identical over 8 bases. CDR1 MDHEN and CDR2 SYDVKM come from the germline V gene. V lost 4 bases to trimming and J lost 1 base; unmatched junction nucleotides: 3. The CDR3 spans 15 residues.

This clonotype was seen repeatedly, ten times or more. CDR3 in amino acids: CASGHREGGNEQFF. The CDR3 DNA sequence: TGTGCCAGCGGACATCGGGAGGGTGGCAATGAGCAGTTCTTC. This sequence joins TRBV25-1 and TRBJ2-1, with TRBD2 matching over 8 bases. The CDR3 has 14 amino acids. Germline assignment: CDR1 MGHDK and CDR2 SYGVNS. Trimming cost V 8 bases and J 6 bases; bases outside gene matches: 9.

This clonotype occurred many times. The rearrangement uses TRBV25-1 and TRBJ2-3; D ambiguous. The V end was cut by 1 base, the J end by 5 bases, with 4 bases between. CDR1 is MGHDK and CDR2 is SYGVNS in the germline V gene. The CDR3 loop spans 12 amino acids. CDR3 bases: TGTGCCAGCAGTGAATTCGGAGATACGCAGTATTTT. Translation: CASSEFGDTQYF.

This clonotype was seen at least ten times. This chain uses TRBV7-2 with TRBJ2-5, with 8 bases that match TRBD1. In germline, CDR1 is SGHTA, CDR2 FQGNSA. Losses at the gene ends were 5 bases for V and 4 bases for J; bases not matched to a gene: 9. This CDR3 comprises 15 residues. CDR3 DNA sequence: TGTGCCAGCAGCCGAGGACAGGGTACGCGAGAGACCCAGTACTTC. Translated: CASSRGQGTRETQYF.

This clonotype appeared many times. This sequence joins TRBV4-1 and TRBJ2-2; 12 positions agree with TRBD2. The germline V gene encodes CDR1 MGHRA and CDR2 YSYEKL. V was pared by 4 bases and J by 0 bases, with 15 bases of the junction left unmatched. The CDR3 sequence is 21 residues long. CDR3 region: CASSLRLAGDPSLTNTGELFF. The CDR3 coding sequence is TGCGCCAGCAGCCTAAGACTAGCGGGGGACCCTTCGTTAACGAACACCGGGGAGCTGTTTTTT.

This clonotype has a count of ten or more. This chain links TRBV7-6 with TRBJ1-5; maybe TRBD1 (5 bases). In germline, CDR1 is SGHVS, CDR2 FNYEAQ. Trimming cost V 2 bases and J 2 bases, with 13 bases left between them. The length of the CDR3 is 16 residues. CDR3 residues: CASSLRDGNGNQPQHF. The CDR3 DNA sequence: TGTGCCAGCAGCTTAAGGGACGGGAATGGCAATCAGCCCCAGCATTTT.

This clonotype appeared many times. The CDR3 loop is CASSRGGAGTEAFF. CDR3 in DNA: TGTGCCAGCAGCCGGGGGGGGGCTGGCACTGAAGCTTTCTTT. The chain links TRBV7-9 to TRBJ1-1; D is possibly TRBD1 (6 bases). Trimming stripped 5 bases from V and 4 bases from J, with 14 bases between. CDR3 length: 14 residues. Germline V gene sequence: CDR1 SEHNR, CDR2 FQNEAQ (reference sequence).